This T cell receptor (beta chain) was recorded in a study of blood T cells in healthy people across ages. Trimming removed 1 base from V and 3 bases from J, with 9 bases in between. This CDR3 is built from 15 residues. CDR1 is MNHEY and CDR2 is SMNVEV in the germline V gene (reference sequence). A second roughly 6 to 12 cycle PCR used barcoded and J-beta primers. TCRdb recomputed calls from the 5' RACE reads with MiXCR, one row per CDR3 protein. The repertoire has 800,000 to 1,300,000 distinct CDR3 sequences, 20% to 25% of them found once; the top ten carry 0.65% to 0.95%. This clonotype was observed a few times. The same data also went into a second study, on T cells of mothers and their children.

The chain joins TRBV27 to TRBJ2-2; possible D gene TRBD1, 5 bases. The sequence derives from a girl aged 2 to 10 in good health. Sequenced: blood. As DNA, the CDR3 is TGTGCCAGCAGTTTATTTCAGGGTGACACCGGGGAGCTGTTTTTT. It is translated as CASSLFQGDTGELFF.